Here is one T cell receptor beta chain with its context. Its antigen remains unidentified. These data come from a study of cytomegalovirus exposure and HLA in healthy donors. Study-level findings and limits: A few V segments could not be told apart, such as TRBV6-2 and TRBV6-3, and were left out.

The PCR had 60 Vbeta and 13 Jbeta primers. Sequencing was performed with immunoSEQ multiplex PCR; in TCRdb, only in-frame clones are kept and a portion is missing. The table includes around 100,000 clones, around 66% detected once. Germline-derived CDR1 and CDR2 are KGHSH and LQKENI. This CDR3 region has 16 residues. V was cut by 2 bases and J by 4 bases, with 17 bases left in between. Sequenced: PBMCs. The source of this sequence is a man aged 25 to 40 in good health and CMV-seronegative. The V gene is TRBV18, the J gene TRBJ1-1; D gene uncertain. CDR3: CASSPAFIAGSTEAFF. CDR3 coding DNA: TGTGCCAGCTCACCAGCCTTTATTGCCGGGTCCACTGAAGCTTTCTTT.